The rows below give T cell receptor beta chains drawn from one sample of a study of cytomegalovirus exposure and HLA in healthy donors. Profiled with immunoSEQ multiplex PCR; TCRdb holds only in-frame clones, not every one. This table has roughly 180,000 clones, roughly four fifths appearing once. Sequencing was carried out using PBMCs. These receptors came from a female donor in good health and CMV-seronegative. The CDR3 runs from the conserved cysteine through the conserved F or W. D genes are given only for firm matches. Only some rows state a clone size, as once, few, many or a class for expanded clones.

len	abundance	d_gene	j_gene	v_gene	CDR3aa	CDR3nt
18	once	.	TRBJ1-1	TRBV5-1	CASSLRTDPTALKTEAFF	TGCGCCAGCAGCCTAAGGACAGACCCCACTGCCCTGAAGACTGAAGCTTTCTTT
12	.	.	TRBJ2-3	TRBV11-2	CASSLVRDTQYF	TGTGCCAGCAGCTTAGTTCGAGATACGCAGTATTTT
14	.	TRBD1	TRBJ1-5	TRBV28	CASSPDRAHQPQHF	TGTGCCAGCAGTCCCGACAGGGCCCATCAGCCCCAGCATTTT
17	.	.	TRBJ2-7	TRBV6-1	CASSEVRFRVGAYEQYF	TGTGCCAGCAGTGAAGTTAGATTCCGCGTAGGGGCCTACGAGCAGTACTTC
16	.	.	TRBJ1-1	TRBV27	CASSFRGSGGDTEAFF	TGTGCCAGCAGTTTCCGGGGCTCCGGGGGGGACACTGAAGCTTTCTTT
15	.	TRBD1	TRBJ2-1	TRBV28	CASSSPGQGIHEQFF	TGTGCCAGCAGTTCCCCGGGACAGGGGATCCATGAGCAGTTCTTC
15	.	TRBD1	TRBJ2-3	TRBV7-9	CASNPRDRATDTQYF	TGTGCCAGCAACCCCCGGGACAGGGCCACAGATACGCAGTATTTT
15	.	.	TRBJ2-2	TRBV9	CASSPRLGNTGELFF	TGTGCCAGCAGCCCGCGACTAGGAAACACCGGGGAGCTGTTTTTT
14	few	.	TRBJ1-6	TRBV19	CASRPGGRVSPLHF	TGTGCCAGTAGGCCCGGGGGGAGAGTTTCACCCCTCCACTTT
17	.	TRBD2	TRBJ2-1	TRBV7-3	CASSLKGGRSSYNEQFF	TGTGCCAGCAGCTTAAAGGGAGGGAGAAGCTCCTACAATGAGCAGTTCTTC
16	.	.	TRBJ1-1	TRBV25-1	CASSEGGGAKDTEAFF	TGTGCCAGCAGTGAGGGTGGGGGGGCGAAAGACACTGAAGCTTTCTTT
14	.	.	TRBJ2-7	TRBV5-6	CASSTGDPAYEQYF	TGTGCCAGCAGCACCGGAGACCCGGCTTACGAGCAGTACTTC
15	.	TRBD2	TRBJ2-1	TRBV27	CASRPTSGSYNEQFF	TGTGCCAGCAGACCCACTAGCGGCTCCTACAATGAGCAGTTCTTC
13	few	.	TRBJ2-7	TRBV7-2	CASSPGHTYEQYF	TGTGCCAGCAGCCCGGGACATACCTACGAGCAGTACTTC
14	medium-sized	TRBD2	TRBJ2-6	TRBV18	CASSPAGEANVLTF	TGTGCCAGCTCACCAGCGGGGGAGGCCAACGTCCTGACTTTC
13	few	.	TRBJ2-2	TRBV19	CASSNRDAGELFF	TGTGCCAGTAGTAACAGGGATGCCGGGGAGCTGTTTTTT
15	.	.	TRBJ1-4	TRBV9	CASSVRTSSNEKLFF	TGTGCCAGCAGCGTCAGGACATCTTCTAATGAAAAACTGTTTTTT
16	.	TRBD1	TRBJ1-2	TRBV27	CASSPTRTGGNYGYTF	TGTGCCAGCAGTCCTACCCGGACAGGGGGGAACTATGGCTACACCTTC
14	once	TRBD2	TRBJ2-3	TRBV7-8	CASSPRGDGHTQYF	TGTGCCAGCAGCCCCCGGGGGGACGGTCATACGCAGTATTTT
14	.	.	TRBJ1-1	TRBV5-4	CASSLAPGNTEAFF	TGTGCCAGCAGCCTAGCCCCAGGGAACACTGAAGCTTTCTTT
14	.	TRBD1	TRBJ1-1	TRBV19	CASSAGGLATEAFF	TGTGCCAGTAGTGCAGGGGGCTTGGCCACTGAAGCTTTCTTT
14	.	TRBD1	TRBJ2-7	TRBV5-1	CASSWTGDAYEQYF	TGCGCCAGCAGCTGGACAGGGGACGCCTACGAGCAGTACTTC
15	.	.	TRBJ2-7	TRBV4-2	CASSQGVGASYEQYF	TGTGCCAGCAGCCAAGGGGTTGGGGCATCCTACGAGCAGTACTTC
15	.	TRBD1	TRBJ1-1	TRBV5-1	CASSGDRGPNTEAFF	TGCGCCAGCAGCGGGGACAGGGGCCCGAACACTGAAGCTTTCTTT
14	.	.	TRBJ2-2	TRBV7-2	CASSSGQDTGELFF	TGTGCCAGCAGCAGTGGTCAGGACACCGGGGAGCTGTTTTTT
14	few	TRBD2	TRBJ2-7	TRBV5-1	CASSWPGGGREQYF	TGCGCCAGCAGCTGGCCGGGGGGGGGCCGGGAGCAGTACTTC
12	.	.	TRBJ1-1	TRBV19	CASSIAGTEAFF	TGTGCCAGTAGTATAGCAGGGACTGAAGCTTTCTTT